These 5 T cell receptor beta chains originate from one sample sequenced in a study of vaccination effects on CD4 cells after COVID-19. Sequencing was performed with immunoSEQ multiplex PCR; in TCRdb, only in-frame clones are kept and a portion is missing. This sample has roughly 59,000 clones, with 78% found just once. Their antigens are not known. Within the ViraFEST assay, antigen-specific CD4+ T cells underwent expansion with viral peptide pools prior to sequencing. Once cultured for approximately ten days, the cells underwent separation to obtain CD4+ T cells. Participants were given two doses of BNT162b2 or mRNA-1273 vaccine. The sample was CD4+ T cells from PBMCs cultured with HCoV-OC43 spike peptides, taken after COVID-19 vaccination. Subset here: HCoV-OC43 spike overlapping peptide pool stimulation. Every receptor here comes from a human donor who received a COVID-19 vaccine.

Concerning this clone: Within the sample, other DNA sequences also encode this same CDR3. CDR3 nucleotides: TGCGCCAGCAGCCAAGACCCCGGACAGGGTGCGGATACGCAGTATTTT. Its translation is CASSQDPGQGADTQYF. The J gene is TRBJ2-3, the V gene TRBV4-1; 8 bases match TRBD1. This CDR3 comprises 16 residues. Germline lookup yields CDR1 MGHRA and CDR2 YSYEKL. V lost 0 bases to trimming and J lost 6 bases; unmatched junction nucleotides: 8.

This chain connects TRBV5-1 to TRBJ1-5; 11 bases agree with TRBD1. This CDR3 is 15 amino acids long. Germline V gene lookup returns CDR1 SGHRS and CDR2 YFSETQ. J gave up 4 bases and V 4 bases, and 4 bases lay outside the gene matches. The CDR3 sequence: CASSPGTGGNQPQHF. Here the CDR3 DNA reads TGCGCCAGCAGCCCAGGGACAGGGGGAAATCAGCCCCAGCATTTT.

This chain joins TRBV5-1 and TRBJ1-3, with a tentative D call TRBD1 (5 bases). The germline CDR1 and CDR2 sequences are SGHRS and YFSETQ. This CDR3 spans 16 amino acids. The V gene lost 0 bases and the J gene lost 2 bases, with 12 bases spanning the gap. CDR3 nucleotide sequence: TGCGCCAGCAGCTTGGTAGCAGGGCCGGCTGGAAACACCATATATTTT. Translation: CASSLVAGPAGNTIYF.

The chain employs TRBV5-1 and TRBJ2-1; weak D call: TRBD1 (5 bases). The germline V gene has CDR1 SGHRS and CDR2 YFSETQ. This CDR3 contains 14 residues. The V and J ends lost 2 bases and 5 bases respectively, with 11 bases between them. CDR3 DNA sequence: TGCGCCAGCAGCTTAAGGGGAATGGACAATGAGCAGTTCTTC. It specifies CASSLRGMDNEQFF.

This chain links TRBV18 with TRBJ2-6, with 9 bases matching TRBD1. Germline V gene lookup returns CDR1 KGHSH and CDR2 LQKENI. J was trimmed by 0 bases and V by 3 bases; bases with no gene match: 3. The CDR3 runs to 17 residues. Here the CDR3 DNA reads TGTGCCAGCTCACCCGGGACAGGGAGCTCTGGGGCCAACGTCCTGACTTTC. It specifies CASSPGTGSSGANVLTF.